This T cell receptor (beta chain) was recovered during a study of blood T cell repertoires in COVID-19. Study details: The origin of the acute and convalescent COVID-19 samples was the United States, Italy and Spain. The cDNA or gDNA used as material had been derived from T cells, B-cell-depleted T cells, or PBMCs.

Per the authors' pipeline: Quantification of nucleated cells was approximated via reference gene primer amplification. Libraries were prepared by immunoSEQ multiplex PCR; TCRdb keeps only in-frame clonotypes and omits some of them. V, J and clone size were drawn from that table, and D and trimming were deduced from the DNA. This table holds roughly 120,000 clones, over 75% found once. The CDR3 has 12 residues. Germline-derived CDR1 and CDR2 are SGHTA and FQGTGA. Trimming stripped 5 bases from V and 10 bases from J, with 12 bases between. The source is a man aged 70-80 years with active or convalescent COVID-19. This chain connects TRBV7-3 to TRBJ2-1, with D hard to call. Sequenced material: peripheral blood. The CDR3 nucleotides are TGTGCCAGCAGCCTCGATGGTGGCGAGCAGTTCTTC. This sequence encodes CASSLDGGEQFF.